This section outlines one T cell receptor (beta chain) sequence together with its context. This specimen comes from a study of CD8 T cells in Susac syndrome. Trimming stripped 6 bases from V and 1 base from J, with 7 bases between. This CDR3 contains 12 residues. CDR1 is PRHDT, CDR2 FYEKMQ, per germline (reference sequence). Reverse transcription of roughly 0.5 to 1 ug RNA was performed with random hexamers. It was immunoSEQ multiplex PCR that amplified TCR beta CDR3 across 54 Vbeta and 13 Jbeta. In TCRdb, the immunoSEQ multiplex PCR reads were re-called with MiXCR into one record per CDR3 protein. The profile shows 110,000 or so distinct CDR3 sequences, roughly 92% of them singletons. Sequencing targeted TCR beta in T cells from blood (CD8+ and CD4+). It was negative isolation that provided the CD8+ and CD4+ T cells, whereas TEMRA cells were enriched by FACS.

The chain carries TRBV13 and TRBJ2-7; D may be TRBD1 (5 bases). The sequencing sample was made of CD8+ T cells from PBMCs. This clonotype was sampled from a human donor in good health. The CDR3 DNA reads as TGTGCCAGCAGAAGGGGATCCTACGAGCAGTACTTC. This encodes CASRRGSYEQYF. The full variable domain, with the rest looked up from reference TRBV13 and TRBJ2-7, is AAGVIQSPRHLIKEKRETATLKCYPIPRHDTVYWYQQGPGQDPQFLISFYEKMQSDKGSIPDRFSAQQFSDYHSELNMSSLELGDSALYFCASRRGSYEQYFGPGTRLTVT.